This T cell receptor beta chain was sequenced in a study of T cells in Graves' hyperthyroidism and ophthalmopathy. The CDR3 is made up of 15 amino acids. The V gene's germline CDR1 is MGHRA and CDR2 YSYEKL. Germline trimming cut 6 bases from V and 2 bases from J; bases unmatched to any gene: 5. Researchers amplified the TCR beta CDR3 regions from RNA transcripts. Initially, a first-round RT-PCR of the TCR CDR3 employed the HTBI primer set. Each CDR3 protein is one row after TCRdb ran MiXCR on the multiplex PCR reads. This sample yields 400,000 to 550,000 distinct CDR3 sequences, of which 13% to 15% are seen a single time; 15% to 20% belongs to the top ten.

The TCR comes from a woman aged 18-30 years with Graves' hyperthyroidism. The chain joins TRBV4-1 to TRBJ2-1, with TRBD2 matching 9 bases. The sample taken for sequencing was blood. CDR3 region: CASSPSGMPYNEQFF. DNA for the CDR3: TGCGCCAGCAGTCCTAGCGGGATGCCCTACAATGAGCAGTTCTTC.